Each of the 24 T cell receptor beta chains below was sequenced from the same sample in a study of cytomegalovirus exposure and HLA in healthy donors. The PCR made use of 60 Vbeta and 13 Jbeta primers. Assay: immunoSEQ multiplex PCR; the TCRdb copy retains only in-frame clones and omits some. The repertoire includes roughly 80,000 clones, roughly 73% of them detected once, and 16% sits in the top ten. Sequencing was performed on PBMCs. The receptors were gathered from a middle-aged woman in good health and CMV-seropositive.

The chain carries TRBV29-1 and TRBJ1-1; D might be TRBD1 (6 bases). There are 12 residues in the CDR3. Trimming took off 5 bases at V and 1 base at J, with 8 bases between the two ends. The germline gives CDR1 SQVTM, CDR2 ANQGSEA. As DNA, the CDR3 is TGCAGCGTTAAGACAGGGAACACTGAAGCTTTCTTT. Translated: CSVKTGNTEAFF.

The chain carries TRBV4-1 and TRBJ2-7; possible D gene TRBD1, 6 bases. V gave up 0 bases and J gave up 2 bases, with 14 bases separating them. The CDR3 is made up of 16 amino acids. The germline V gene has CDR1 MGHRA and CDR2 YSYEKL. The CDR3 DNA reads TGCGCCAGCAGCCAAGACGCAGGGGCTACCCCCTACGAGCAGTACTTC. Amino acids: CASSQDAGATPYEQYF.

The chain joins TRBV29-1 to TRBJ1-2, with TRBD1 matching over 9 bases. Trimming removed 7 bases from V and 5 bases from J; junction bases left unmatched: 11. This CDR3 has 14 amino acids. Germline CDR1 and CDR2: SQVTM and ANQGSEA. The CDR3 DNA reads as TGCAGCGCGCCGGGACAGGGAGATAAATATGGCTACACCTTC. Amino acids: CSAPGQGDKYGYTF. Supplemented by reference TRBV29-1 and TRBJ1-2, the full variable domain reads SAVISQKPSRDICQRGTSLTIQCQVDSQVTMMFWYRQQPGQSLTLIATANQGSEATYESGFVIDKFPISRPNLTFSTLTVSNMSPEDSSIYLCSAPGQGDKYGYTFGSGTRLTVV.

The chain recombines TRBV6-1 with TRBJ1-4; D unclear. Per germline, CDR1 MNHNS and CDR2 SASEGT. Trimming cost V 2 bases and J 8 bases, with 18 bases left between them. This CDR3 is 16 amino acids long. As DNA, the CDR3 is TGTGCCAGCAGTGAAATTCGGCCGGAGGTAGGCGAAAAACTGTTTTTT. Translation gives CASSEIRPEVGEKLFF.

The chain has TRBV7-2 and TRBJ1-2, with a tentative D call TRBD1 (6 bases). The germline V gene has CDR1 SGHTA and CDR2 FQGNSA. There are 13 residues in the CDR3. V lost 1 base to trimming and J lost 6 bases, with 9 bases between them. CDR3 region: CASSLVAGDGYTF. CDR3 nucleotide sequence: TGTGCCAGCAGCTTAGTGGCAGGGGATGGCTACACCTTC.

This clone was seen more than once but under ten times. V and J are TRBV21-1 and TRBJ1-4. TRBV21-1 is noted as a pseudogene. The CDR3 consists of 13 residues. Here the CDR3 reads CASSALAGEKLFF. CDR3 in DNA: TGTGCCAGCAGCGCCTTAGCCGGTGAAAAACTGTTTTTT.

The chain employs TRBV5-1 and TRBJ2-5, with D perhaps matching TRBD1 (6 bases). Germline V CDR1 and CDR2: SGHRS, YFSETQ. Trimming took 2 bases from V and 5 from J, leaving 19 bases between them. The CDR3 contains 16 residues. The DNA for the CDR3 is TGCGCCAGCAGCTTAGGACCTACAGGGTTCGGGGAGACCCAGTACTTC. Translated: CASSLGPTGFGETQYF. Together with reference TRBV5-1 and TRBJ2-5, the CDR3 gives the full variable domain: KAGVTQTPRYLIKTRGQQVTLSCSPISGHRSVSWYQQTPGQGLQFLFEYFSETQRNKGNFPGRFSGRQFSNSRSEMNVSTLELGDSALYLCASSLGPTGFGETQYFGPGTRLLVL.

CDR3 nucleotides: TGTGCCAGCGGCAGGAACTATGGCTACACCTTC. Protein sequence: CASGRNYGYTF. The V and J genes are TRBV6-4 and TRBJ1-2; no clear D gene. V lost 8 bases, J lost 2 bases, and 6 bases lay in between. The germline V gene encodes CDR1 MRHNA and CDR2 SNTAGT. CDR3 size: 11 residues.

The chain links TRBV6-5 to TRBJ2-3; 7 positions match TRBD1. This CDR3 spans 14 amino acids. V trimming: 4 bases; J trimming: 4 bases; junction bases outside the gene matches: 5. In germline, CDR1 is MNHEY, CDR2 SVGAGI. CDR3 sequence (DNA): TGTGCCAGCAGTTTCGGGCAGGGGGCAGATACGCAGTATTTT. Translating it yields CASSFGQGADTQYF.

This clone was seen a few times. The chain has TRBV5-6 and TRBJ2-3, with D possibly TRBD1 on 5 matching bases. Germline CDR1 and CDR2: SGHDT and YYEEEE. The CDR3 spans 12 residues. Trimming cost V 2 bases and J 6 bases, with 7 bases left between them. CDR3 residues: CASSFSGDTQYF. For the CDR3, the DNA is TGTGCCAGCAGCTTCTCAGGGGATACGCAGTATTTT.

This clone has just a few counts. The rearrangement links TRBV28 to TRBJ2-7; 12 nucleotides match TRBD2. J gave up 2 bases and V 4 bases, and 9 bases lay outside the gene matches. Germline V gene data show CDR1 as MDHEN and CDR2 as SYDVKM. CDR3 size: 17 residues. The DNA of the CDR3 is TGTGCCAGCAGTTCCCTAGCGGGAGGGCCGGGCGCCTACGAGCAGTACTTC. Its translation is CASSSLAGGPGAYEQYF.

The chain couples TRBV28 to TRBJ1-2, with no clear D. V shed 8 bases and J shed 2 bases, with 9 bases lying between them. CDR3 length equals 12 residues. The V gene's germline CDR1 is MDHEN and CDR2 SYDVKM. The DNA for the CDR3 is TGTGCCAGCGCCTGGGCCAACTATGGCTACACCTTC. The encoded protein is CASAWANYGYTF.

The V gene is TRBV27, the J gene TRBJ1-1, with no clear D. CDR1 is MNHEY and CDR2 is SMNVEV in the germline V gene (reference sequence). Trimming stripped 2 bases from V and 7 bases from J, with 8 bases between. The CDR3 contains 12 residues. The CDR3 DNA reads TGTGCCAGCAGTTTACTACAGCATGAAGCTTTCTTT. The encoded protein is CASSLLQHEAFF.

The chain employs TRBV6-5 and TRBJ2-3, with TRBD2 matching 13 bases. V lost 6 bases, J lost 7 bases, and 7 bases stayed unmatched. Germline CDR1 and CDR2: MNHEY and SVGAGI. This CDR3 spans 15 amino acids. CDR3 bases: TGTGCCAGCAGCATGGGACTAGCGGGGAGCAATACGCAGTATTTT. It yields the protein CASSMGLAGSNTQYF.

The chain combines TRBV23-1 with TRBJ1-5; D call uncertain. TRBV23-1 falls under the ORF class, with uncertain function. With 3 bases removed from V and 1 base from J, the gap between germline ends came to 7 bases. This CDR3 contains 14 residues. CDR3 amino acids: CASSHRRSNQPQHF. The CDR3 nucleotides are TGCGCCAGCAGTCATAGGAGGAGCAATCAGCCCCAGCATTTT.

The J gene is TRBJ1-2, the V gene TRBV5-1; D gene ambiguous. Trimming pared 0 bases from V and 2 bases from J, leaving 8 bases between. This CDR3 region has 14 residues. Per the germline V gene, CDR1 is SGHRS and CDR2 is YFSETQ. The CDR3 DNA reads as TGCGCCAGCAGCTTGGATGCGGTAAACTATGGCTACACCTTC. This sequence encodes CASSLDAVNYGYTF.

The chain carries TRBV5-8 and TRBJ1-1; D is unresolved. Trimming took off 1 base at V and 4 bases at J, with 11 bases between the two ends. Germline V gene lookup returns CDR1 SGHTS and CDR2 YDEGEE. The CDR3 contains 14 residues. Here the CDR3 DNA reads TGTGCCAGCAGCTTGCGGCCCAGGCTCACTGAAGCTTTCTTT. Amino acids: CASSLRPRLTEAFF.

The chain recombines TRBV29-1 with TRBJ1-1; weak D call: TRBD1 (5 bases). V lost 6 bases and J lost 5, with 22 bases in between. This CDR3 contains 15 residues. CDR1 SQVTM and CDR2 ANQGSEA come from the germline V gene. CDR3 in amino acids: CSVARDPGGNTEAFF. The CDR3 DNA reads TGCAGCGTGGCGAGGGACCCAGGAGGGAATACTGAAGCTTTCTTT.

This chain connects TRBV6-5 to TRBJ1-2; weak D call: TRBD1 (6 bases). CDR1 MNHEY and CDR2 SVGAGI come from the germline V gene. This CDR3 has 14 amino acids. V lost 2 bases to trimming and J lost 7 bases, with 14 bases between them. The CDR3 protein is CASSYNRASRGYTF. For the CDR3, the DNA is TGTGCCAGCAGTTACAACAGGGCGAGTCGTGGCTACACCTTC.

The CDR3 loop is CASSSDRGPVQYF. Here the CDR3 DNA reads TGTGCCAGCAGCAGCGACAGGGGCCCCGTGCAGTACTTC. The chain employs TRBV5-4 and TRBJ2-7; 8 nucleotides align to TRBD1. This CDR3 region has 13 residues. V lost 4 bases, J lost 9 bases, and 9 bases stayed unmatched. Looked up from germline, CDR1 is SGHNT and CDR2 is YYREEE (reference sequence).

V and J are TRBV5-6 and TRBJ2-7; 9 positions agree with TRBD1. The CDR3 has 12 amino acids. CDR1 is SGHDT and CDR2 is YYEEEE in the germline V gene. Trimming removed 6 bases from V and 6 bases from J; junction bases left unmatched: 4. CDR3 in amino acids: CASTRDRVEQYF. Written as DNA, the CDR3 is TGTGCCAGCACCAGGGACAGGGTCGAGCAGTACTTC.

V and J are TRBV6-5 and TRBJ2-5; perhaps TRBD1 as D (5 bases). V dropped 4 bases and J dropped 2 bases, with 14 bases sitting between them. This CDR3 contains 15 residues. CDR1 MNHEY and CDR2 SVGAGI come from the germline V gene. CDR3 sequence reads: CASSLRGQEQETQYF. The DNA for the CDR3 is TGTGCCAGCAGTTTACGAGGACAAGAACAAGAGACCCAGTACTTC.

The V call is TRBV6-6, the J call TRBJ1-2; weak D call: TRBD1 (5 bases). From germline, CDR1 is MNHNY and CDR2 SVGAGI (reference sequence). The CDR3 length is 15 residues. V was shortened by 5 bases and J by 2 bases, with 15 bases between the two germline ends. The chain's CDR3 is CASSAPGLTNYGYTF. Written as DNA, the CDR3 is TGTGCCAGCAGTGCCCCGGGACTGACGAACTATGGCTACACCTTC.

This chain uses TRBV4-3 with TRBJ1-2; D perhaps matches TRBD1 (5 bases). Trimming pared 0 bases from V and 8 bases from J, leaving 13 bases between. CDR1 is LGHNA, CDR2 YSLEER, per germline. The CDR3 length is 14 residues. This CDR3 reads CASSQDQAGRGYTF. The CDR3 region has the DNA TGCGCCAGCAGCCAAGATCAGGCAGGGCGGGGCTACACCTTC.